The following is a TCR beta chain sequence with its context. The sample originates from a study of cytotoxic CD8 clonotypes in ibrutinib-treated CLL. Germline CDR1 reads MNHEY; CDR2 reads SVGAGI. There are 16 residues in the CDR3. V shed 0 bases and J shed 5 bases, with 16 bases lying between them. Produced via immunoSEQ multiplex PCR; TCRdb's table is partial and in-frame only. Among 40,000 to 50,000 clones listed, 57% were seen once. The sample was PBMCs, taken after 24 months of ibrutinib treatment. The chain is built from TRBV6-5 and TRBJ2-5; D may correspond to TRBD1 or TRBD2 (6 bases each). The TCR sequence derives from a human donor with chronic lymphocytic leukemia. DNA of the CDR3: TGTGCCAGCAGTTACTCAGGGGGGCGGATTTTGGAGACCCAGTACTTC. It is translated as CASSYSGGRILETQYF.